This passage covers 21 T cell receptor beta chains from one sample sequenced in a study of blood T cell repertoires in COVID-19. Using immunoSEQ multiplex PCR, the repertoire was profiled, and TCRdb retains in-frame clones only, with some absent. Among nearly 60,000 clones listed, around 91% were seen once. The specimen was peripheral blood. These receptor sequences come from a man aged 60 to 75 with active COVID-19.

This clone has a single count. This chain connects TRBV28 to TRBJ2-7; no definite D call. In germline, CDR1 is MDHEN, CDR2 SYDVKM. This CDR3 spans 16 amino acids. V was pared by 5 bases and J by 0 bases, with 17 bases between. The CDR3 loop reads CASSPPRAINSYEQYF. In nucleotides, the CDR3 is TGTGCCAGCAGTCCCCCCCGAGCGATTAACTCCTACGAGCAGTACTTC.

The rearrangement joins TRBV20-1 to TRBJ2-1, with TRBD2 identical over 9 bases. The CDR3 length is 15 residues. CDR1 and CDR2 (germline): DFQATT, SNEGSKA (reference sequence). Germline trimming cut 3 bases from V and 9 bases from J; bases unmatched to any gene: 12. Here the CDR3 DNA reads TGCAGTGCTAGTAGCGGGGGTTATCGGAAGGGTGAGCAGTTCTTC. Its translation is CSASSGGYRKGEQFF.

This sequence joins TRBV3-1 (or the pseudogene TRBV3-2) and TRBJ2-7; no firm D call. Per germline, CDR1 LGHDT and CDR2 YNNKEL (reference sequence). This CDR3 is built from 15 residues. V lost 3 bases and J lost 0, with 12 bases in between. The CDR3 sequence: CASSQVLLSSYEQYF. CDR3 DNA: TGTGCCAGCAGCCAGGTCCTTCTTAGCTCCTACGAGCAGTACTTC.

The chain employs TRBV3-1 (or the pseudogene TRBV3-2) and TRBJ2-1; a weak D match, TRBD1 (5 bases). The V end lost 4 bases, the J end lost 7 bases, and 14 bases lay between the germline ends. The CDR3 totals 14 residues. Germline lookup yields CDR1 LGHDT and CDR2 YNNKEL (reference sequence). Here the CDR3 reads CASSLKGRVNEQFF. CDR3 nucleotides: TGTGCCAGCAGCCTTAAGGGCAGGGTGAATGAGCAGTTCTTC.

This clone was recorded a few times. The rearrangement joins TRBV28 to TRBJ2-5; TRBD1 matches 9 bases. Germline CDR1 reads MDHEN; CDR2 reads SYDVKM. The CDR3 has 14 residues. The J segment lost 1 base and the V segment lost 8 bases, leaving 5 bases of the junction unmatched. The DNA of the CDR3 is TGTGCCAGCCGAACGACAGGGGGCCAAGAGACCCAGTACTTC. Residues: CASRTTGGQETQYF.

The V and J genes are TRBV5-1 and TRBJ1-3; D perhaps matches TRBD1 (6 bases). V was trimmed by 4 bases and J by 0 bases, leaving 14 bases between them. Germline V CDR1 and CDR2: SGHRS, YFSETQ. This CDR3 has 16 residues. CDR3 loop: CASSPQDRSSGNTIYF. CDR3 nucleotides: TGCGCCAGCAGCCCCCAGGACAGATCCTCTGGAAACACCATATATTTT.

CDR3 sequence reads: CASSPGTGTNYEQYF. In nucleotides, the CDR3 is TGTGCCAGCTCACCTGGGACAGGGACCAACTACGAGCAGTACTTC. The gene calls are TRBV18 and TRBJ2-7, with TRBD1 matching over 9 bases. Losses at the gene ends were 3 bases for V and 3 bases for J; bases not matched to a gene: 6. This CDR3 has 15 amino acids. Germline lookup yields CDR1 KGHSH and CDR2 LQKENI.

About this clone: Relative to the germline gene, one junction end is altered; a read error may explain this. V is TRBV12-3 or TRBV12-4 and J is TRBJ2-5; tentatively, D is TRBD2 (6 bases). The CDR3 runs to 12 residues. Here the CDR3 DNA reads TGTGCCAGCAGTTTATCGGGAGCCTACGAGGACTTC. Protein sequence: CASSLSGAYEDF.

The chain uses TRBV7-6 and TRBJ2-1, with 8 bases matching TRBD2. Germline-derived CDR1 and CDR2 are SGHVS and FNYEAQ. V was pared by 3 bases and J by 3 bases, with 7 bases of the junction left unmatched. The CDR3 has 16 residues. For the CDR3, the DNA is TGTGCCAGCAGCTTCTCGGGGCGGGGGGTCTACAATGAGCAGTTCTTC. Encoded protein: CASSFSGRGVYNEQFF.

This rearrangement joins TRBV7-9 to TRBJ2-7, with TRBD2 matching 12 bases. From germline, CDR1 is SEHNR and CDR2 FQNEAQ (reference sequence). This CDR3 has 17 residues. V gave up 3 bases and J gave up 2 bases; unmatched junction bases: 8. As DNA, the CDR3 is TGTGCCAGCAGCTTCCTAGCGGGAGGGCCGGCTCCCTACGAGCAGTACTTC. Protein sequence: CASSFLAGGPAPYEQYF.

The rearrangement joins TRBV5-1 to TRBJ1-4; a possible D gene is TRBD1 (5 bases). The CDR3 is 14 amino acids. Trimming stripped 0 bases from V and 6 bases from J, with 9 bases between. From germline, CDR1 is SGHRS and CDR2 YFSETQ. The CDR3 here is CASSLGQGYEKLFF. The CDR3 nucleotides are TGCGCCAGCAGCTTGGGCCAGGGATATGAAAAACTGTTTTTT.

This chain links TRBV7-9 with TRBJ2-3; the D gene is possibly TRBD1 (6 bases). The CDR3 is made up of 16 amino acids. The germline CDR1 and CDR2 sequences are SEHNR and FQNEAQ (reference sequence). The V and J ends lost 5 bases and 0 bases respectively, with 15 bases between them. The CDR3 coding sequence is TGTGCCAGCAGCCCTGGGACACGGGCTAGCACAGATACGCAGTATTTT. It specifies CASSPGTRASTDTQYF.

The chain couples TRBV7-9 to TRBJ2-7; 7 bases map to TRBD1. V lost 8 bases to trimming and J lost 0 bases; unmatched junction nucleotides: 4. The CDR3 has 13 residues. CDR1 is SEHNR, CDR2 FQNEAQ, per germline (reference sequence). The CDR3 reads CASGRGSSYEQYF. The DNA of the CDR3 is TGTGCCAGCGGCAGGGGGAGCTCCTACGAGCAGTACTTC. The full variable domain, with the rest looked up from reference TRBV7-9 and TRBJ2-7, is DTGVSQNPRHKITKRGQNVTFRCDPISEHNRLYWYRQTLGQGPEFLTYFQNEAQLEKSRLLSDRFSAERPKGSFSTLEIQRTEQGDSAMYLCASGRGSSYEQYFGPGTRLTVT.

The chain uses TRBV18 and TRBJ2-2; 7 bases are shared with TRBD2. CDR3 length equals 15 residues. Trimming cost V 3 bases and J 7 bases; bases outside gene matches: 8. The germline V gene encodes CDR1 KGHSH and CDR2 LQKENI. The CDR3 is CASSPAGRRSGELFF. In DNA form, the CDR3 reads TGTGCCAGCTCACCCGCCGGGAGGCGTAGCGGGGAGCTGTTTTTT.

The rearrangement uses TRBV3-1 (or the pseudogene TRBV3-2) and TRBJ1-1; maybe TRBD1 (6 bases). Trimming left V 5 bases short and J 4 bases short, with 11 bases between. The CDR3 sequence is 13 residues long. Per germline, CDR1 LGHDT and CDR2 YNNKEL (reference sequence). CDR3 coding DNA: TGTGCCAGCAGCTCCACAGGGACCACTGAAGCTTTCTTT. Amino acid sequence: CASSSTGTTEAFF.

V gene TRBV28 combines with J gene TRBJ2-1; TRBD2 matches 9 bases. Unmatched junction bases numbered 7, after V lost 5 bases and J lost 5 bases. Germline CDR1 reads MDHEN; CDR2 reads SYDVKM. This CDR3 has 15 amino acids. CDR3 residues: CASSVAGGPNNEQFF. CDR3 DNA sequence: TGTGCCAGCAGTGTTGCGGGAGGGCCGAACAATGAGCAGTTCTTC.

The rearrangement joins TRBV14 to TRBJ2-7; maybe TRBD1 (5 bases). Germline V gives CDR1 SGHDN, CDR2 FVKESK. The CDR3 length is 13 residues. Trimming removed 1 base at V and 3 bases at J, with 7 bases between. For the CDR3, the DNA is TGTGCCAGCAGCCAAGTAGGGGACTACGAGCAGTACTTC. Amino acid sequence: CASSQVGDYEQYF. The variable domain in full, completed from reference TRBV14 and TRBJ2-7, reads EAGVTQFPSHSVIEKGQTVTLRCDPISGHDNLYWYRRVMGKEIKFLLHFVKESKQDESGMPNNRFLAERTGGTYSTLKVQPAELEDSGVYFCASSQVGDYEQYFGPGTRLTVT.

This clone was recorded once. The rearrangement joins TRBV9 to TRBJ1-2; a possible D gene is TRBD1 (5 bases). The CDR3 loop spans 15 amino acids. Looked up from germline, CDR1 is SGDLS and CDR2 is YYNGEE. The ends were cut back, 0 bases at V and 0 bases at J, with 9 bases in the middle. Here the CDR3 DNA reads TGTGCCAGCAGCGTAGGGGGCCAGCCTAACTATGGCTACACCTTC. This gives the protein CASSVGGQPNYGYTF.

The rearrangement uses TRBV12-3 or TRBV12-4 and TRBJ2-1; 7 nucleotides match TRBD2. CDR3 length: 13 residues. V lost 5 bases, J lost 6 bases, and 4 bases stayed unmatched. CDR3 nucleotide sequence: TGTGCCAGCAGTCTGGGGAGGGGCAATGAGCAGTTCTTC. Its protein is CASSLGRGNEQFF.

This sequence joins TRBV27 and TRBJ1-5, with D perhaps TRBD1 (5 bases). CDR1 is MNHEY and CDR2 is SMNVEV in the germline V gene (reference sequence). The ends were cut back, 2 bases at V and 7 bases at J, with 27 bases in the middle. The CDR3 is made up of 19 amino acids. Here the CDR3 reads CASSLPHVGGTQLIQPQHF. CDR3 nucleotides: TGTGCCAGCAGTTTACCCCATGTGGGAGGGACCCAGTTGATACAGCCCCAGCATTTT.

This chain links TRBV3-1 (or the pseudogene TRBV3-2) with TRBJ2-2; D is unclear. The germline V gene has CDR1 LGHDT and CDR2 YNNKEL (reference sequence). The V end lost 0 bases, the J end lost 2 bases, and 10 bases lay between the germline ends. The CDR3 totals 16 residues. CDR3 sequence (DNA): TGTGCCAGCAGCCAAGATTGCCCGACTAACACCGGGGAGCTGTTTTTT. This translates into CASSQDCPTNTGELFF.